This TCR beta chain was observed in a study of shared clonotypes between healthy human individuals. Points from the study as a whole: Rarefaction indicated that sorted-subset sequencing remained incomplete although depth was large.

With respect to this clone: Its antigen remains unidentified.

In germline, CDR1 is MGHRA, CDR2 YSYEKL. V was clipped by 0 bases and J by 4 bases; unmatched bases: 1. The CDR3 has 15 residues. Clones were read by immunoSEQ multiplex PCR, and TCRdb kept only the in-frame ones, dropping some. The table includes millions of clones, around nine tenths detected once. The genes are TRBV4-1 and TRBJ1-4; TRBD1 aligns across 8 bases. What was sequenced was naive CD4+ T cells sorted from blood. The subset is: CD45RA+ positively selected. This TCR derives from a man in his late teens or twenties in good health. This CDR3 reads CASSQEGQDNEKLFF. For the CDR3, the DNA is TGCGCCAGCAGCCAAGAGGGACAGGATAATGAAAAACTGTTTTTT.